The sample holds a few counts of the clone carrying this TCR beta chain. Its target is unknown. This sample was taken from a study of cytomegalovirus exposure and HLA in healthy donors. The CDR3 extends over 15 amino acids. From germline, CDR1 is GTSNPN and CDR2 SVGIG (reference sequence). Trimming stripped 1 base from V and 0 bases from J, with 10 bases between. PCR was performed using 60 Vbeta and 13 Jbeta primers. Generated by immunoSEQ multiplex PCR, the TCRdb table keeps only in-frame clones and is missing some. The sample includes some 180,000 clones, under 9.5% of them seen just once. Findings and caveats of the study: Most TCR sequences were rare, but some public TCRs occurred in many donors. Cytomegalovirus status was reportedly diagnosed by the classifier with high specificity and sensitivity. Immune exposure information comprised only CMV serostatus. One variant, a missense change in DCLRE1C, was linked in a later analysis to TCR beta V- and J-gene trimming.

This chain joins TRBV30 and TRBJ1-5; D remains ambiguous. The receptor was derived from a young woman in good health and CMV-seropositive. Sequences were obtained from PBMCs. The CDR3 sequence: CAWSAQLDSNQPQHF. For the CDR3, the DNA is TGTGCCTGGAGTGCACAGCTGGATAGCAATCAGCCCCAGCATTTT.